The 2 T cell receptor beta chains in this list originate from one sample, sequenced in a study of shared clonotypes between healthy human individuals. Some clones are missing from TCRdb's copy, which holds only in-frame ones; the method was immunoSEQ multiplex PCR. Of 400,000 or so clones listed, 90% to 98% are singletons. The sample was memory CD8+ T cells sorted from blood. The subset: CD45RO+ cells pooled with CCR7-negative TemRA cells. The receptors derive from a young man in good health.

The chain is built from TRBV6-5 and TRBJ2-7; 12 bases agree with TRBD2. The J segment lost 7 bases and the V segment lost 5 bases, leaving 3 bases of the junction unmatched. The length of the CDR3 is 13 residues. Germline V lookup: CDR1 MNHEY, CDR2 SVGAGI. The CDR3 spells CASSQGLAGEQYF. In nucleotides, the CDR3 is TGTGCCAGCAGTCAAGGACTAGCGGGGGAGCAGTACTTC.

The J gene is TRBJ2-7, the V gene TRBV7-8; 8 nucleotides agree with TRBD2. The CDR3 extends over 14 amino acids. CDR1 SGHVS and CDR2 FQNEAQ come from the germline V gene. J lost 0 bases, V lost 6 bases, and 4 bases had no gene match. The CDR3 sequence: CASRLLAASYEQYF. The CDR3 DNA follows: TGTGCCAGCAGACTACTAGCGGCCTCCTACGAGCAGTACTTC.